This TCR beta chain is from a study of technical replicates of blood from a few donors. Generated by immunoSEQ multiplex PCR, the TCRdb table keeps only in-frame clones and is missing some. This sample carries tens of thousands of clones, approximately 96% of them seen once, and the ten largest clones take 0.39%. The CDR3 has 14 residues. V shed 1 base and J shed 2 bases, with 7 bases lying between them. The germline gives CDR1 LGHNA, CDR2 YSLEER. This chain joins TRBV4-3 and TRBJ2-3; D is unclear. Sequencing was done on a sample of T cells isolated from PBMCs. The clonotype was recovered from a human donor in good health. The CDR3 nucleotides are TGCGCCAGCAGCCAAGGGAGTTACACAGATACGCAGTATTTT. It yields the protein CASSQGSYTDTQYF.